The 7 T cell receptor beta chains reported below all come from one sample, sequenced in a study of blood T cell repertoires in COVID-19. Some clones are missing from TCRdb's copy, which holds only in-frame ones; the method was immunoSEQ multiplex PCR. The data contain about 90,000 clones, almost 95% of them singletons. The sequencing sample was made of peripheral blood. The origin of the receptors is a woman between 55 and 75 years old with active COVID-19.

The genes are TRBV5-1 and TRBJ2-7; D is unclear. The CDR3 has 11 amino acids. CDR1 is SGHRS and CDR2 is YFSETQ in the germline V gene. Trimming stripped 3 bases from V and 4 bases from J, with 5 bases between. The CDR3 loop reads CASSYKYEQYF. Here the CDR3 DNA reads TGCGCCAGCAGCTACAAATACGAGCAGTACTTC.

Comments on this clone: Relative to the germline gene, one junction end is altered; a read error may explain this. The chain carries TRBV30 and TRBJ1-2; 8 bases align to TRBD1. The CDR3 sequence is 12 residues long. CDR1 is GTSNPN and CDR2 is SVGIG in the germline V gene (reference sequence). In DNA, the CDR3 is TGCTGTTACGGGACAGGCTCCTATGGCTACACCTTC. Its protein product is CCYGTGSYGYTF.

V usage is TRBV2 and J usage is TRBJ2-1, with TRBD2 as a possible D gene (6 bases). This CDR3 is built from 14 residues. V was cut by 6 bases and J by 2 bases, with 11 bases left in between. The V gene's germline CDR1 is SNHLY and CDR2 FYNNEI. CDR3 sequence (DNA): TGTGCCAGCAGACTTAGCGGACCCTACAATGAGCAGTTCTTC. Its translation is CASRLSGPYNEQFF. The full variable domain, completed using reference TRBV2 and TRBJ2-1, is EPEVTQTPSHQVTQMGQEVILRCVPISNHLYFYWYRQILGQKVEFLVSFYNNEISEKSEIFDDQFSVERPDGSNFTLKIRSTKLEDSAMYFCASRLSGPYNEQFFGPGTRLTVL.

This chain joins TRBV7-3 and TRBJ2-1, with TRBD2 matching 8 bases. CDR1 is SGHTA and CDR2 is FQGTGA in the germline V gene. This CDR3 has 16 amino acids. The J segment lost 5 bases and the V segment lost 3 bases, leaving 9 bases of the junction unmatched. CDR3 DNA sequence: TGTGCCAGCAGCTTCCGAAGCGGGAGTGGAGACAATGAGCAGTTCTTC. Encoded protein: CASSFRSGSGDNEQFF.

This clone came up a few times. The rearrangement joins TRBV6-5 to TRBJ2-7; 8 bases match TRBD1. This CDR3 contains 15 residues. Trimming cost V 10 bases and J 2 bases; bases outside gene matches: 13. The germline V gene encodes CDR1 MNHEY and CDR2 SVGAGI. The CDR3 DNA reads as TGTGCCACGAGGAAAGGACAGGGCAGGACCTACGAGCAGTACTTC. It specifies CATRKGQGRTYEQYF.

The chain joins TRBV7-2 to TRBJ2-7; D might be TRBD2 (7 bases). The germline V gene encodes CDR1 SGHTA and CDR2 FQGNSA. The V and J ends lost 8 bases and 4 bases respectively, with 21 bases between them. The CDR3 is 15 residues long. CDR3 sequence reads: CASDASGGGAYEQYF. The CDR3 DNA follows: TGTGCCAGCGACGCATCCGGAGGGGGGGCTTACGAGCAGTACTTC.

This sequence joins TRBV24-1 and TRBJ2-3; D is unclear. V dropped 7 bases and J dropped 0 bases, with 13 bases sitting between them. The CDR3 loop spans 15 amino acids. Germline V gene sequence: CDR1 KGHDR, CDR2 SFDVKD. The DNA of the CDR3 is TGTGCCACCAGCCCACACCCGGGTAGCACAGATACGCAGTATTTT. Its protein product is CATSPHPGSTDTQYF.